This TCR beta chain was identified during a study of blood T cell repertoires in COVID-19. Study at large: Researchers got acute and convalescent COVID-19 samples from the United States, Italy and Spain.

This clone occurred once. Authors' processing steps: Cell counts per sample came from amplifying reference gene primers. The table came from immunoSEQ multiplex PCR; TCRdb's copy has only in-frame clones and leaves some out. V and J calls and clone size are as listed in that table; D and trimming were resolved from the DNA. Of 300,000 to 500,000 clones listed, 88% are singletons. Trimming removed 1 base from V and 3 bases from J; junction bases left unmatched: 10. Germline V gene sequence: CDR1 SGHRS, CDR2 YFSETQ. The CDR3 sequence is 17 residues long. This study enrolled people aged roughly 18 to 90 from about two dozen US geographic areas. Participant reports of clinical history set cohort assignment.

The specimen was PBMCs or T cells enriched from blood (not recorded which). The TCR was taken from a woman aged 35 to 49 with acute COVID-19. The V and J genes are TRBV5-1 and TRBJ2-7; 10 bases line up with TRBD1. The CDR3 DNA sequence: TGCGCCAGCAGCTTGAAAGGACAGGGGGTTAAAGTCTACGAGCAGTACTTC. This codes for CASSLKGQGVKVYEQYF.